These T cell receptor beta chains were read from a single sample in a study of cytomegalovirus exposure and HLA in healthy donors. TCRdb's copy holds only in-frame clones and misses some; the assay was immunoSEQ multiplex PCR. The sample includes more than 100,000 clones, about three quarters of them seen just once. The sequenced sample consisted of PBMCs. These receptors all stem from a female donor in good health and CMV-seropositive. Each CDR3 is given with its conserved first and last residue. D genes are given only for firm matches. Some rows have no size entry. The others give once, few or many, or a class for an expanded clone.

clone_size	d_call	j_call	v_call	cdr3_aa	cdr3_nt
-	TRBD2	TRBJ2-1	TRBV6-1	CASSTGTSTFNEQFF	TGTGCCAGCAGTACCGGGACTAGCACTTTCAATGAGCAGTTCTTC
-	-	TRBJ2-7	TRBV2	CASSEYLAGSGALGYEQYF	TGTGCCAGCAGTGAGTACCTCGCGGGTTCGGGCGCGCTCGGCTACGAGCAGTACTTC
-	TRBD2	TRBJ2-3	TRBV7-6	CASSLTKGLAGETQYF	TGTGCCAGCAGCTTAACAAAGGGGCTAGCGGGTGAGACGCAGTATTTT
-	TRBD1	TRBJ2-5	TRBV10-3	CAIKDATGVGGETQYF	TGTGCCATCAAAGACGCCACAGGGGTCGGAGGCGAGACCCAGTACTTC
-	-	TRBJ1-1	TRBV7-3	CASSSSQNTEAFF	TGTGCCAGCAGCTCAAGCCAGAACACTGAAGCTTTCTTT
-	-	TRBJ2-2	TRBV29-1	CSAQQGGGTGELFF	TGCAGCGCTCAACAGGGAGGGGGCACCGGGGAGCTGTTTTTT
-	TRBD1	TRBJ1-1	TRBV5-1	CASSLARGQGNEAFF	TGCGCCAGCAGCTTGGCGAGAGGACAGGGGAATGAAGCTTTCTTT
once	TRBD1	TRBJ1-6	TRBV11-2	CASSATLPGQGINSPLHF	TGTGCCAGCAGCGCCACTCTCCCAGGACAGGGAATTAATTCACCCCTCCACTTT
few	TRBD1	TRBJ2-4	TRBV7-9	CASSLTTLQGALAKNIQYF	TGTGCCAGCAGCTTAACGACCCTACAGGGGGCCTTAGCCAAAAACATTCAGTACTTC
once	-	TRBJ1-1	TRBV4-1	CASSRDGAGRRAFF	TGCGCCAGCAGCCGAGATGGGGCAGGGCGCCGGGCTTTCTTT
-	-	TRBJ2-5	TRBV7-2	CASSFLGVDSQYF	TGTGCCAGCAGCTTTTTGGGCGTTGATTCCCAGTACTTC
-	TRBD2	TRBJ2-2	TRBV5-6	CASSDASGRPVGRLFF	TGTGCCAGCAGCGACGCTAGCGGGAGGCCCGTAGGTCGGCTGTTTTTT
-	-	TRBJ2-1	TRBV20-1	CSANQGNEQFF	TGCAGTGCCAACCAGGGCAATGAGCAGTTCTTC
-	TRBD2	TRBJ2-3	TRBV5-1	CASSSGIAGDTDTQYF	TGCGCCAGCAGCTCCGGGATAGCGGGGGACACAGATACGCAGTATTTT
-	TRBD2	TRBJ2-5	TRBV6-1	CASTRTSGETQYF	TGTGCCAGCACCCGGACTAGCGGGGAGACCCAGTACTTC
once	-	TRBJ2-7	TRBV5-1	CASSSPSVGSRATQGSYEQYF	TGCGCCAGCAGCTCTCCGTCTGTTGGGTCAAGGGCTACACAGGGCTCCTACGAGCAGTACTTC
-	TRBD2	TRBJ2-1	TRBV6-5	CASSQAGAWYNEQFF	TGTGCCAGCAGCCAAGCGGGAGCTTGGTACAATGAGCAGTTCTTC
-	TRBD1	TRBJ1-2	TRBV13	CASSLRTGIYGYTF	TGTGCCAGCAGCCTCAGGACAGGGATCTATGGCTACACCTTC
medium-sized	-	TRBJ1-3	TRBV10-2	CASSGQVDSGNTIYF	TGCGCCAGCAGTGGACAGGTTGACTCTGGAAACACCATATATTTT
once	TRBD1	TRBJ2-7	TRBV7-6	CASSLATGLLNEQYF	TGTGCCAGCAGCTTAGCGACAGGGTTATTGAACGAGCAGTACTTC
-	TRBD1	TRBJ1-1	TRBV5-1	CASSPKKGQGVTGTEAFF	TGCGCCAGCAGCCCAAAGAAGGGACAGGGGGTGACAGGGACTGAAGCTTTCTTT
medium-sized	-	TRBJ2-7	TRBV6-1	CASTTPRDTYEQYF	TGTGCCAGCACAACTCCCCGGGACACCTACGAGCAGTACTTC
-	-	TRBJ2-7	TRBV5-1	CASSLASFSRENDEQYF	TGCGCCAGCAGCTTGGCGAGTTTCAGCCGGGAGAACGACGAGCAGTACTTC
-	-	TRBJ2-3	TRBV27	CASSPPTRSGQYF	TGTGCCAGCAGTCCACCCACCAGGTCTGGGCAGTATTTT
-	-	TRBJ1-1	TRBV11-2	CASSSTDRRAEAFF	TGTGCCAGCAGCTCAACCGACAGGCGGGCTGAAGCTTTCTTT
-	TRBD1	TRBJ2-1	TRBV30	CAWSTTGGIYNEQFF	TGTGCCTGGAGCACCACAGGGGGGATATACAATGAGCAGTTCTTC
-	-	TRBJ1-1	TRBV9	CASSVVAGVAEAFF	TGTGCCAGCAGCGTAGTTGCGGGGGTGGCTGAAGCTTTCTTT
-	TRBD1	TRBJ2-5	TRBV7-3	CASSLIPGGQETQYF	TGTGCCAGCAGCTTAATTCCAGGGGGCCAAGAGACCCAGTACTTC
-	-	TRBJ1-4	TRBV19	CASGGAATNEKLFF	TGTGCCAGCGGTGGGGCTGCAACTAATGAAAAACTGTTTTTT
-	-	TRBJ2-3	TRBV2	CASIGSSDTQYF	TGTGCCAGCATCGGGAGTTCAGATACGCAGTATTTT